These 17 T cell receptor beta chains came from one sample sequenced in a study of beta chain features in type 1 diabetes (dated by TCRdb to the late 2010s). The library was prepared using the immunoSEQ multiplex PCR assay. The entire amount of isolated RNA was reverse transcribed using the High Capacity cDNA Reverse Transcription Kit, so the sequenced TCRB transcripts were expressed ones. Entries here come from immuneACCESS through TCRdb and include only in-frame sequences with V and J called. Some clones fail to appear in such tables; in the studies checked, an unresolved V gene covers under half of the shortfall, and the cause of the remainder is unknown. For this sample the table gives 810,000 or so clones, of which about 17% were detected only once. Jointly, the top ten make up 0.02% to 0.03% of the sample. The sequencing input was naive CD4+ T cells from blood. According to the study, the label for this sample's cell subset or site signals: true naive CD4+ T cells. The receptors were gathered from a young woman in good health.

This clone was detected a few times. This chain uses TRBV2 with TRBJ2-3; TRBD2 might be the D (5 bases). The germline V gene encodes CDR1 SNHLY and CDR2 FYNNEI. The CDR3 has 14 residues. The V and J ends lost 10 bases and 1 base respectively, with 15 bases between them. The CDR3 sequence is CATVPGRGTDTQYF. CDR3 DNA sequence: TGTGCCACCGTGCCTGGGCGGGGCACAGATACGCAGTATTTT. Based on the CDR3 plus reference TRBV2 and TRBJ2-3, the full variable domain is EPEVTQTPSHQVTQMGQEVILRCVPISNHLYFYWYRQILGQKVEFLVSFYNNEISEKSEIFDDQFSVERPDGSNFTLKIRSTKLEDSAMYFCATVPGRGTDTQYFGPGTRLTVL.

Turning to this clone: Other nucleotide sequences in the sample specify the same CDR3. V gene TRBV9 combines with J gene TRBJ2-3; the match to TRBD2 covers 11 bases. Trimming cost V 2 bases and J 2 bases; bases outside gene matches: 7. The CDR3 contains 17 residues. Germline-derived CDR1 and CDR2 are SGDLS and YYNGEE. The CDR3 nucleotides are TGTGCCAGCAGCGTTGGCGGACTAGCGGGCTTCACAGATACGCAGTATTTT. Translated: CASSVGGLAGFTDTQYF.

The rearrangement uses TRBV28 and TRBJ1-2; no clear D. The CDR3 contains 12 residues. CDR1 is MDHEN and CDR2 is SYDVKM in the germline V gene. Trimming shortened V by 2 bases and J by 8 bases, and 9 bases separated the two germline ends. CDR3 coding DNA: TGTGCCAGCAGTTTACTTCGGGCGGGCTACACCTTC. As protein: CASSLLRAGYTF.

This chain joins TRBV10-3 and TRBJ2-1; tentative D call: TRBD1 (5 bases). V lost 3 bases and J 0 bases, leaving 9 bases between the germline ends. The CDR3 is made up of 15 amino acids. Germline CDR1 is ENHRY and CDR2 is SYGVKD. This chain's CDR3 is CAISDQGSSYNEQFF. CDR3 DNA: TGTGCCATCAGTGACCAGGGCAGCTCCTACAATGAGCAGTTCTTC.

The genes are TRBV9 and TRBJ2-1; either TRBD1 or TRBD2 may fit D (6 bases each). Germline assignment: CDR1 SGDLS and CDR2 YYNGEE. V was cut by 4 bases and J by 0 bases, with 20 bases left in between. There are 18 residues in the CDR3. The CDR3 is CASSPTRGAPISYNEQFF. CDR3 nucleotides: TGTGCCAGCAGCCCCACAAGGGGGGCCCCCATCTCCTACAATGAGCAGTTCTTC.

This chain links TRBV5-8 with TRBJ2-7, with a tentative D call TRBD2 (5 bases). There are 13 residues in the CDR3. Germline V CDR1 and CDR2: SGHTS, YDEGEE. The V end lost 1 base, the J end lost 4 bases, and 9 bases lay between the germline ends. Here the CDR3 reads CASSLRTGYEQYF. CDR3 coding DNA: TGTGCCAGCAGCTTGCGGACTGGGTACGAGCAGTACTTC.

This chain links TRBV20-1 with TRBJ2-1; possible D gene TRBD1, 5 bases. V lost 7 bases to trimming and J lost 6 bases, with 10 bases between them. This CDR3 has 11 amino acids. The germline gives CDR1 DFQATT, CDR2 SNEGSKA (reference sequence). CDR3 coding DNA: TGCAGTGTGGGGCCCGGCAATGAGCAGTTCTTC. Its protein product is CSVGPGNEQFF.

J is TRBJ2-5 and V is TRBV4-1; D possibly corresponds to TRBD2 (7 bases). The germline gives CDR1 MGHRA, CDR2 YSYEKL. The CDR3 contains 15 residues. V was cut by 4 bases and J by 2 bases, with 14 bases left in between. CDR3 loop: CASSPQGREQETQYF. The CDR3 DNA is TGCGCCAGCAGCCCTCAGGGGCGGGAGCAAGAGACCCAGTACTTC.

This clone was picked up a small number of times. The chain combines TRBV19 with TRBJ1-1; D may be TRBD1 (6 bases). CDR1 and CDR2 from the germline V gene are LNHDA and SQIVND (reference sequence). Deletions cut 8 bases from V and 5 bases from J, with 24 bases between. This CDR3 region has 16 residues. The CDR3, as DNA: TGTGCCAGTGGGAAGAAAAGAGCGGGACAAAAAACTGAAGCTTTCTTT. Translating gives CASGKKRAGQKTEAFF.

There are a few counts of this clone. This chain joins TRBV6-1 and TRBJ2-7; 14 bases are shared with TRBD2. The CDR3 has 20 residues. The germline V gene encodes CDR1 MNHNS and CDR2 SASEGT. The V and J ends lost 0 bases and 3 bases, in that order; junction bases with no gene match: 13. The CDR3 sequence is CASSEAAPGLAGVFGYEQYF. In nucleotides, the CDR3 is TGTGCCAGCAGTGAAGCGGCGCCGGGACTAGCGGGAGTTTTTGGCTACGAGCAGTACTTC.

This clone was recorded a few times. The V call is TRBV27, the J call TRBJ1-1; 7 bases are shared with TRBD1. The germline V gene has CDR1 MNHEY and CDR2 SMNVEV (reference sequence). V dropped 5 bases and J dropped 9; count of bases not matched to a gene: 12. The CDR3 consists of 14 residues. The chain's CDR3 is CASSPDRAPRKAFF. The CDR3 DNA sequence: TGTGCCAGCAGTCCCGACAGGGCGCCCAGGAAAGCTTTCTTT.

The V call is TRBV7-2, the J call TRBJ2-7; 7 nucleotides align to TRBD1. The V gene end was trimmed by 5 bases and the J gene end by 0 bases; junction bases not matched to a gene: 4. CDR1 and CDR2 (germline): SGHTA, FQGNSA. This CDR3 has 14 residues. The CDR3 DNA follows: TGTGCCAGCAGCCCACAGGGGAACTCCTACGAGCAGTACTTC. This sequence encodes CASSPQGNSYEQYF.

This chain links TRBV21-1 with TRBJ2-2; the table's D call, TRBD1, has no DNA check behind it. TRBV21-1 is given as a pseudogene. The CDR3 covers 14 residues. DNA of the CDR3: TGTGCCAGCAGCCGCACAGAGAGCACCGGGGAGCTGTTTTTT. As protein: CASSRTESTGELFF.

This clone was detected only a few times. At the DNA level, this CDR3 is encoded by other sequences in the same sample as well. The rearrangement joins TRBV9 to TRBJ2-5; D might be TRBD2 (6 bases). V lost 0 bases to trimming and J lost 3 bases, with 6 bases between them. The germline V gene has CDR1 SGDLS and CDR2 YYNGEE. The CDR3 contains 13 residues. CDR3 protein: CASSVGLEETQYF. The CDR3 region has the DNA TGTGCCAGCAGCGTAGGACTAGAAGAGACCCAGTACTTC.

This clone was seen a handful of times. The gene calls are TRBV18 and TRBJ2-1; D assignment may be TRBD1 or TRBD2 (5 bases each). Between the trimmed V and J ends, which lost 3 bases and 8 bases, there was a span of 5 bases. The germline V gene encodes CDR1 KGHSH and CDR2 LQKENI. The CDR3 is 11 amino acids. The CDR3 DNA is TGTGCCAGCTCACCGGGGGATGAGCAGTTCTTC. Protein: CASSPGDEQFF.

The chain employs TRBV18 and TRBJ2-1, with TRBD2 matching 9 bases. With 3 bases clipped from V and 6 bases from J, the junction kept 9 bases outside the gene matches. The CDR3 runs to 16 residues. Germline V CDR1 and CDR2: KGHSH, LQKENI. The CDR3 loop is CASSPTIAGEGNEQFF. In DNA, the CDR3 is TGTGCCAGCTCACCCACCATAGCGGGAGAGGGCAATGAGCAGTTCTTC.

The sample holds a few counts of this clone. This rearrangement joins TRBV5-4 to TRBJ2-2; D may be TRBD1 (5 bases). The length of the CDR3 is 16 residues. The V gene's germline CDR1 is SGHNT and CDR2 YYREEE (reference sequence). V was clipped by 0 bases and J by 0 bases, with 9 bases between them. The CDR3 DNA sequence: TGTGCCAGCAGCTTGGGACAGAAATCGAACACCGGGGAGCTGTTTTTT. It encodes CASSLGQKSNTGELFF. Full variable domain (outside the CDR3, taken from reference TRBV5-4 and TRBJ2-2): ETGVTQSPTHLIKTRGQQVTLRCSSQSGHNTVSWYQQALGQGPQFIFQYYREEENGRGNFPPRFSGLQFPNYSSELNVNALELDDSALYLCASSLGQKSNTGELFFGEGSRLTVL.